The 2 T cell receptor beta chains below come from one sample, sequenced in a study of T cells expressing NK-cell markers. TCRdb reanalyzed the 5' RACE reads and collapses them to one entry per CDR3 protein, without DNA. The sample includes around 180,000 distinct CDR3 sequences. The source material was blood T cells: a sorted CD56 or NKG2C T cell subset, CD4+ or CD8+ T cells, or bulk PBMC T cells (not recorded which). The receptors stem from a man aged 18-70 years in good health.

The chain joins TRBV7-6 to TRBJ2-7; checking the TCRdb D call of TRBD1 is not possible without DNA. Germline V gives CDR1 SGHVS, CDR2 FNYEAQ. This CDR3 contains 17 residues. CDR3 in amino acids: CASSASRGATDYYEQYF.

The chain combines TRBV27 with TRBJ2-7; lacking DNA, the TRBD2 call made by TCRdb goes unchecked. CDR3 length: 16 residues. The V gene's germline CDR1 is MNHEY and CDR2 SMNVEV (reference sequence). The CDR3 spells CASSLTLAGHTYEQYF.